This T cell receptor (beta chain) was recorded in a study of T cells in localized non-small cell lung cancer. CDR1 and CDR2 (germline): SGHRS, YFSETQ. V was clipped by 1 base and J by 4 bases, with 11 bases between them. This CDR3 comprises 14 residues. Here immunoSEQ multiplex PCR was the method, and the copy in TCRdb shows in-frame clones only, minus some. The table has around 29,000 clones, around 90% seen once. The rearrangement links TRBV5-1 to TRBJ1-2; D is undetermined. This TCR came from a female donor older than 55 with stage I lung adenocarcinoma. The source was peripheral blood, collected before any cancer treatment. Written as DNA, the CDR3 is TGCGCCAGCAGCTTGAGTGGACTTCCCTATGGCTACACCTTC. It yields the protein CASSLSGLPYGYTF.